This T cell receptor (beta chain) was profiled in a study of blood T cell repertoires in COVID-19. The overall study: Sites across the United States, Italy and Spain contributed samples from acute and convalescent COVID-19. PBMCs, B-cell-depleted T cells, or T cells were the source of the cDNA or gDNA that made up the material.

This clone was seen a single time. The germline gives CDR1 SGHAT, CDR2 FQNNGV. CDR3 length: 18 residues. Trimming left V 5 bases short and J 0 bases short, with 21 bases between. Per the study methods: Amplification of reference gene primers was used by the study to estimate nucleated cell counts. Only in-frame clones appear in the TCRdb table, and some are missing; sequencing was by immunoSEQ multiplex PCR. The V and J calls and clone size are taken from that table; D and trimming were inferred from the DNA. The table records 150,000 to 200,000 clones, approximately 86% of them present only once. This receptor was obtained from an elderly woman with acute or convalescent COVID-19. The chain combines TRBV11-2 with TRBJ2-3, with D possibly matching TRBD2 (7 bases). Sequenced: peripheral blood. In nucleotides, the CDR3 is TGTGCCAGCAGCCTACAAGTAGGCGGGGGCCCTAGCACAGATACGCAGTATTTT. Translated: CASSLQVGGGPSTDTQYF.